This TCR beta chain was profiled in a study of Ad26.COV2.S vaccination and SARS-CoV-2 variants. Of note for this clone: The antigen remains undetermined.

Study findings and constraints: Considerable breadth of spike-specific CD8+ and CD4+ T cell responses has reportedly been documented following vaccination.

Trimming removed 1 base from V and 3 bases from J, with 3 bases in between. CDR1 and CDR2 from the germline V gene are WSHSY and SAAADI. The CDR3 contains 12 residues. As for treatment: 15 to 20 received Ad26.COV2.S at low or high dose, single or two shots; about five received placebo; per-sample allocation not given. Day 63 following the first vaccine or placebo injection was when the samples were taken. Libraries were prepared by immunoSEQ multiplex PCR; TCRdb keeps only in-frame clonotypes and omits some of them. The sample shows about 410,000 clones, around 92% of them seen only once. This rearrangement joins TRBV10-2 to TRBJ1-1; D is undetermined. The source material was peripheral blood, sampled in a trial of Ad26.COV2.S vaccine versus placebo. This receptor was identified in a person aged 18 to 59 who received the Ad26.COV2.S COVID-19 vaccine or a placebo. DNA for the CDR3: TGCGCCAGCAGTGAGTGGGACACTGAAGCTTTCTTT. Protein: CASSEWDTEAFF.